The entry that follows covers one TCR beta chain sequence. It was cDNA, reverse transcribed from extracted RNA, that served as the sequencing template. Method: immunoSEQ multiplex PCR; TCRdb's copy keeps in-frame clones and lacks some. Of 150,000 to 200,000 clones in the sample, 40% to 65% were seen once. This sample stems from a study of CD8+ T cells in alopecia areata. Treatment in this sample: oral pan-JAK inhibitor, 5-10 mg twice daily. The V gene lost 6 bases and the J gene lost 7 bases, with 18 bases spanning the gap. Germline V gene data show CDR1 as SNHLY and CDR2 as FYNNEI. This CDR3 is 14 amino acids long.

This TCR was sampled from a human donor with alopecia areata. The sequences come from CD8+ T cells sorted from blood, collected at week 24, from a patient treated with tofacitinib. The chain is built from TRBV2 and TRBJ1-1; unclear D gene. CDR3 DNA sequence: TGTGCCAGCAGGGACCGTCCCGACGGTCGTGAAGCTTTCTTT. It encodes CASRDRPDGREAFF. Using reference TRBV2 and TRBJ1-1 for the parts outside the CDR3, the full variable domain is EPEVTQTPSHQVTQMGQEVILRCVPISNHLYFYWYRQILGQKVEFLVSFYNNEISEKSEIFDDQFSVERPDGSNFTLKIRSTKLEDSAMYFCASRDRPDGREAFFGQGTRLTVV.